The rows below give T cell receptor beta chains drawn from one sample of a study of spatial heterogeneity in lung cancer. TCRdb ran MiXCR on the 5' RACE reads and lists one entry per CDR3 protein. Here the sample spans roughly 60,000 distinct CDR3 sequences, more than 7% being singletons. This material consisted of PBMCs, taken at surgery. The receptors derive from a female donor with early-stage non-small cell lung cancer. CDR3s include the opening cysteine and the closing phenylalanine or tryptophan. The order of the fields is V gene, J gene, D gene, clone size, CDR3 DNA, CDR3 protein. A D gene is named only where the DNA matches it firmly. The size entry is marked missing in some rows and otherwise reads once, few, many or a size class.

>TRBV20-1|TRBJ2-1|TRBD2|many
TGCTCTCCCGCCAGCGGGAGTATGGGGGAGCAGTTCTTC
CSPASGSMGEQFF
>TRBV14|TRBJ2-2|TRBD1|few
TGTGCCAGCAGCCGACGACGCACCGGGACAGCGAACACCGGGGAGCTGTTTTTT
CASSRRRTGTANTGELFF
>TRBV24-1|TRBJ2-4|TRBD2|many
TGTGCCACCAGTGCCGGGACGCGGGGGGGAACCTTTCAGTACTTC
CATSAGTRGGTFQYF
>TRBV28|TRBJ1-6|TRBD1|few
TGTGCCAGCAGTTTACTCGGACAGGGGTTGCGATCACCCCTCCACTTT
CASSLLGQGLRSPLHF
>TRBV12-3/TRBV12-4|TRBJ1-6|NA|NA
TGTGCCAGCAGTTTAGCCTATTCACCCCTCCACTTT
CASSLAYSPLHF
>TRBV27|TRBJ2-1|NA|few
TGTGCCAGCACCACGGACGGGAGCTCCTACAATGAGCAGTTCTTC
CASTTDGSSYNEQFF
>TRBV6-1|TRBJ1-5|NA|many
TGTGCCAGCAGTGGGTCCGTGCAGCCCCAGCATTTT
CASSGSVQPQHF
>TRBV11-3|TRBJ1-6|TRBD1|few
TGTGCCAGCAGCCACGACAGGGTTTCACCCCTCCACTTT
CASSHDRVSPLHF
>TRBV29-1|TRBJ2-1|TRBD2|NA
TGCAGCGCTACCGGGACTAGCGGGATTTCCAATGAGCAGTTCTTC
CSATGTSGISNEQFF
>TRBV24-1|TRBJ2-1|NA|NA
TGTGCCACCAGTGATCCCAGGGCTGAGCAGTTCTTC
CATSDPRAEQFF
>TRBV4-1|TRBJ2-2|NA|few
TGCGCCAGCAGCCATGGAGTGGTGGGCGCGAACACCGGGGAGCTGTTTTTT
CASSHGVVGANTGELFF
>TRBV5-1|TRBJ1-4|NA|many
TGCGCCAGCAGCCGGACAGTCGATTATAATGAAAAACTGTTTTTT
CASSRTVDYNEKLFF
>TRBV20-1|TRBJ2-6|NA|few
TGCAGTGCTAGAGATCACCAAATCGGGGCCAACGTCCTGACTTTC
CSARDHQIGANVLTF
>TRBV28|TRBJ2-2|NA|few
TGTGCCAGCAGACACAGGGTCACCGGGGAGCTGTTTTTT
CASRHRVTGELFF
>TRBV20-1|TRBJ1-6|NA|few
TGCAGTGCTAGTCTCAGGGTCGTAGGGTCACCCCTCCACTTT
CSASLRVVGSPLHF
>TRBV6-6|TRBJ1-5|NA|NA
TGTGCCAGCAGCGTTGAACAGGGCGGCCAGCCCCAGCATTTT
CASSVEQGGQPQHF
>TRBV3-1|TRBJ2-1|TRBD2|many
TGTGCCAGCAGCCAAGAGGCTAGCGGGAGTTCCTCCTACAATGAGCAGTTCTTC
CASSQEASGSSSYNEQFF
>TRBV4-1|TRBJ1-3|NA|NA
TGCGCCAGCAGCCAGCAACAGGGCCCAAGTGGAAACACCATATATTTT
CASSQQQGPSGNTIYF
>TRBV11-3|TRBJ2-2|NA|NA
TGTGCCAGCAGCCACCGGGACACCTCGAGCGGGGAGCTGTTTTTT
CASSHRDTSSGELFF
>TRBV5-4|TRBJ2-1|TRBD2|NA
TGTGCCAGCAGCTTACTAGCGGGAGCTATGACCAATGAGCAGTTCTTC
CASSLLAGAMTNEQFF
>TRBV20-1|TRBJ2-7|TRBD2|few
TGCAGTGCTAGACCGGGACTAGCGGGAGGGCAGTCCTCCTACGAGCAGTACTTC
CSARPGLAGGQSSYEQYF
>TRBV7-7|TRBJ1-3|NA|many
TGTGCTAGCACCCAGACCGTCTCTGGAAACACCATATATTTT
CASTQTVSGNTIYF
>TRBV7-7|TRBJ2-5|NA|many
TGTGCTAGCAGCTCTGGCGGGGGCTACCAAGAGACCCAGTACTTC
CASSSGGGYQETQYF
>TRBV28|TRBJ1-1|NA|NA
TGTGCCAGCAGTTTGGGCGGGGGTATGCACACTGAAGCTTTCTTT
CASSLGGGMHTEAFF
>TRBV24-1|TRBJ2-5|NA|few
TGTGCCACCAGTGACGCTCTTCAGAGAGGAGAGACCCAGTACTTC
CATSDALQRGETQYF
>TRBV27|TRBJ2-7|NA|once
TGTGCCAGCACCTCCAGACTAGGGGAGTACGAGCAGTACTTC
CASTSRLGEYEQYF
>TRBV24-1|TRBJ1-2|NA|few
TGTGCCACCAGTGATTTAAGGAGCGTCTACACCTTC
CATSDLRSVYTF
>TRBV7-8|TRBJ2-5|TRBD2|many
TGTGCCAGCAGCCCCGGGACTAGCTGCTTC
CASSPGTSCF
>TRBV4-1|TRBJ1-5|NA|NA
TGCGCCAGCAGCCTCACCGACAGGATCAATCAGCCCCAGCATTTT
CASSLTDRINQPQHF
>TRBV5-1|TRBJ1-1|NA|NA
TGCGCCAGCAGCGCGGGGGACATCGGCAAGAACGCTGAAGCTTTCTTT
CASSAGDIGKNAEAFF
>TRBV20-1|TRBJ2-7|NA|NA
TGCAGTGCCAACGGTCCTACCTACGAGCAGTACTTC
CSANGPTYEQYF
>TRBV20-1|TRBJ1-5|NA|few
TGCAGTGCTAGCGCTCAACCGGGTCAGCCCCAGCATTTT
CSASAQPGQPQHF